The rows below give T cell receptor beta chains drawn from one sample of a study of blood T cell repertoires in COVID-19. The protocol was immunoSEQ multiplex PCR, while the TCRdb copy is restricted to in-frame clones and leaves out a portion. The profile shows over 200,000 clones, around 90% of them singletons. The sequencing sample was made of peripheral blood. The receptors here all came from a man in his sixties who had recovered from COVID-19. Both conserved end residues are part of each CDR3. A D gene is named only where the DNA matches it firmly. Clone size is not always given. Where it is, it says once, few, many or a class for expanded clones.

j_call v_call d_call clone_size cdr3_aa cdr3_nt
TRBJ1-1 TRBV4-2 NA NA CASSQVQGDVAFF TGTGCCAGCAGCCAAGTCCAGGGTGACGTAGCTTTCTTT
TRBJ1-3 TRBV3-1/TRBV3-2 NA NA CASSPSDVVLSGNTIYF TGTGCCAGCAGCCCTAGTGATGTGGTTCTCTCTGGAAACACCATATATTTT
TRBJ1-3 TRBV6-5 NA NA CASQRPGAGNTIYF TGTGCCAGCCAAAGACCGGGAGCTGGAAACACCATATATTTT
TRBJ2-7 TRBV9 TRBD2 NA CASSVESSGSYEQYF TGTGCCAGCAGTGTAGAGTCTAGCGGTTCCTACGAGCAGTACTTC
TRBJ1-2 TRBV7-8 TRBD1 once CASSLALGGSGYGYTF TGTGCCAGCAGCTTAGCGCTAGGGGGCTCCGGCTATGGCTACACCTTC
TRBJ2-7 TRBV7-9 NA NA CASSLLGGDEEQYF TGTGCCAGCAGCTTATTGGGGGGTGACGAGGAGCAGTACTTC
TRBJ1-1 TRBV5-5 TRBD1 NA CASSLRTGFTEAFF TGTGCCAGCAGCTTGCGGACAGGGTTCACTGAAGCTTTCTTT
TRBJ2-3 TRBV6-2/TRBV6-3 NA NA CASSYLDTISTDTQYF TGTGCCAGCAGTTACCTGGACACGATTAGCACAGATACGCAGTATTTT
TRBJ2-2 TRBV4-1 TRBD1 NA CASSQDRGGIAGELFF TGCGCCAGCAGCCAAGATCGAGGGGGCATTGCCGGGGAGCTGTTTTTT
TRBJ2-1 TRBV11-3 TRBD2 NA CASSISGGPYNEQFF TGTGCCAGCAGCATTAGCGGGGGGCCGTACAATGAGCAGTTCTTC
TRBJ2-2 TRBV5-4 TRBD2 NA CASSGTSGGDTGELFF TGTGCCAGCAGCGGGACTAGCGGGGGGGACACCGGGGAGCTGTTTTTT
TRBJ1-4 TRBV4-1 TRBD1 NA CASSPIWTGRATNEKLFF TGCGCCAGCAGCCCGATATGGACAGGGCGTGCAACTAATGAAAAACTGTTTTTT
TRBJ1-1 TRBV27 NA NA CASRGTEAFF TGTGCCAGCCGCGGGACTGAAGCTTTCTTT
TRBJ1-2 TRBV13 TRBD1 NA CASSPQTGIANYGYTF TGTGCCAGCAGCCCCCAGACAGGGATCGCTAACTATGGCTACACCTTC
TRBJ2-3 TRBV4-1 NA NA CASSQARGTGLDTQYF TGCGCCAGCAGCCAAGCTCGGGGTACCGGGCTGGATACGCAGTATTTT
TRBJ1-2 TRBV12-3/TRBV12-4 TRBD1 NA CASSRGTGKGYTF TGTGCCAGCAGTCGGGGGACAGGGAAGGGCTACACCTTC
TRBJ1-5 TRBV6-5 NA once CASSYFGPGWQPQHF TGTGCCAGCAGTTACTTCGGCCCAGGGTGGCAGCCCCAGCATTTT
TRBJ2-7 TRBV7-8 NA NA CASSPVNYEQYF TGTGCCAGCAGCCCGGTGAACTACGAGCAGTACTTC
TRBJ1-6 TRBV9 NA once CATQGSSASPLHF TGTGCCACCCAGGGAAGTTCGGCTTCACCCCTCCACTTT
TRBJ1-5 TRBV3-1/TRBV3-2 NA NA CASSQGAGDQPQHF TGTGCCAGCAGCCAAGGGGCAGGGGATCAGCCCCAGCATTTT
TRBJ1-5 TRBV7-2 NA NA CASSLSGGNQPQHF TGTGCCAGCAGCTTATCAGGGGGCAATCAGCCCCAGCATTTT
TRBJ1-1 TRBV3-1/TRBV3-2 NA NA CASSQNAKSNTEAFF TGTGCCAGCAGCCAAAATGCTAAGTCGAACACTGAAGCTTTCTTT
TRBJ2-7 TRBV6-2/TRBV6-3 TRBD2 NA CASSYQRASGEYF TGTGCCAGCAGTTACCAGCGCGCTAGCGGAGAGTACTTC
TRBJ2-3 TRBV3-1/TRBV3-2 NA NA CASSRERLTDTQYF TGTGCCAGCAGCCGTGAGAGACTCACAGATACGCAGTATTTT
TRBJ2-3 TRBV3-1/TRBV3-2 NA NA CASSPLGGDTQYF TGTGCCAGCAGCCCCCTCGGTGGAGATACGCAGTATTTT
TRBJ1-3 TRBV15 NA NA CATNSGLSSGNTIYF TGTGCCACCAACTCAGGGTTGAGCTCTGGAAACACCATATATTTT
TRBJ1-1 TRBV5-1 TRBD1 NA CASSLGTGVMNTEAFF TGCGCCAGCAGCTTGGGGACAGGAGTTATGAACACTGAAGCTTTCTTT
TRBJ2-3 TRBV6-5 TRBD2 NA CASTQGGGATNTQYF TGTGCCAGCACCCAGGGCGGGGGGGCCACAAATACGCAGTATTTT
TRBJ1-5 TRBV27 NA NA CASSLVQGPQHF TGTGCCAGCAGTTTAGTGCAGGGGCCCCAGCATTTT
TRBJ2-1 TRBV5-1 NA NA CASSFDRVYNEQFF TGCGCCAGCAGCTTCGACAGAGTCTACAATGAGCAGTTCTTC
TRBJ1-1 TRBV11-2 NA NA CASSVLTGRVDTEAFF TGTGCCAGCAGCGTACTAACAGGGCGTGTGGACACTGAAGCTTTCTTT
TRBJ1-2 TRBV6-5 NA NA CASSYVAANYGYTF TGTGCCAGCAGTTACGTGGCCGCTAACTATGGCTACACCTTC
TRBJ2-1 TRBV5-1 TRBD2 NA CASSLTAGGSNEQFF TGCGCCAGCAGCTTGACAGCGGGGGGCTCAAATGAGCAGTTCTTC
TRBJ1-1 TRBV5-1 NA NA CASIGQLNTEAFF TGCGCCAGCATTGGACAGTTGAACACTGAAGCTTTCTTT
TRBJ1-1 TRBV19 NA NA CASSIAVQNTEAFF TGTGCCAGTAGTATAGCGGTACAGAACACTGAGGCTTTCTTT
TRBJ1-1 TRBV18 NA NA CASSPHDVGSTEAFF TGTGCCAGCTCACCACACGATGTGGGGAGCACTGAAGCTTTCTTT
TRBJ1-4 TRBV6-2/TRBV6-3 NA NA CASSYPRGYGNEKLFF TGTGCCAGCAGTTACCCCAGGGGTTACGGGAATGAAAAACTGTTTTTT
TRBJ2-3 TRBV6-5 TRBD2 NA CASSLRAGSTDTQYF TGTGCCAGCAGTTTAAGAGCGGGGAGCACAGATACGCAGTATTTT
TRBJ2-7 TRBV11-3 TRBD1 NA CASSSYGTGAYEQYF TGTGCCAGCAGCTCATACGGGACAGGAGCCTACGAGCAGTACTTC
TRBJ2-3 TRBV5-1 TRBD2 NA CASSPRASGGTDTQYF TGCGCCAGCTCCCCTAGGGCTAGCGGGGGTACAGATACGCAGTATTTT
TRBJ2-1 TRBV24-1 TRBD1 NA CATSDRDRGYNEQFF TGTGCCACCAGTGACCGGGACAGGGGATACAATGAGCAGTTCTTC
TRBJ2-4 TRBV5-1 NA once CASSLGYSKNIQYF TGCGCCAGCAGCCTTGGCTACAGTAAAAACATTCAGTACTTC
TRBJ2-2 TRBV30 TRBD2 NA CARREGANTGELFF TGTGCGCGGCGGGAGGGCGCGAACACCGGGGAGCTGTTTTTT
TRBJ2-7 TRBV7-9 TRBD1 NA CASSLETGWEQYF TGTGCCAGCAGCTTAGAGACAGGGTGGGAGCAGTACTTC
TRBJ1-4 TRBV5-5 TRBD1 NA CASTFTGTAGGNEKLFF TGTGCCAGCACCTTCACCGGGACAGCAGGCGGTAATGAAAAACTGTTTTTT
TRBJ1-5 TRBV27 NA NA CASSLNFRANQPQHF TGTGCCAGCAGTTTAAATTTCAGGGCGAATCAGCCCCAGCATTTT
TRBJ2-7 TRBV25-1 NA NA CASSDRVYEQYF TGTGCCAGCAGTGACCGAGTTTACGAGCAGTACTTC
TRBJ2-3 TRBV9 TRBD2 NA CASSVATTSGVVTDTQYF TGTGCCAGCAGCGTAGCTACGACTAGCGGGGTAGTAACAGATACGCAGTATTTT
TRBJ2-1 TRBV5-5 TRBD1 NA CASRGMTGYNNEQFF TGTGCCAGCAGGGGAATGACAGGGTACAACAATGAGCAGTTCTTC
TRBJ1-2 TRBV27 TRBD1 NA CASSLRDRGHGYTF TGTGCCAGCAGTTTAAGGGACAGGGGGCATGGCTACACCTTC
TRBJ2-4 TRBV7-8 NA many CASSPSGLAKNIQYF TGTGCCAGCAGCCCATCAGGGTTAGCCAAAAACATTCAGTACTTC
TRBJ1-2 TRBV27 NA NA CASSPQGAAPNYTF TGTGCCAGCAGCCCTCAGGGTGCCGCCCCGAACTACACCTTC
TRBJ2-5 TRBV7-8 TRBD2 NA CASSSGLAGVQETQYF TGTGCCAGCAGCTCCGGACTAGCGGGGGTCCAAGAGACCCAGTACTTC
TRBJ1-2 TRBV12-2 NA NA CASRFLGAGPRRSDYGYTF TGTGCAAGTCGCTTCCTGGGAGCAGGACCCCGGCGCAGTGACTATGGCTACACCTTC
TRBJ2-7 TRBV5-8 TRBD1 NA CASSLDGTGRYEQYF TGTGCCAGCAGCTTGGACGGGACAGGGCGCTACGAGCAGTACTTC
TRBJ1-5 TRBV18 NA NA CASSLDSLGNQPQHF TGTGCCAGCTCACTGGACTCACTGGGCAATCAGCCCCAGCATTTT
TRBJ2-7 TRBV2 NA NA CASRAGPLYEQYF TGTGCCAGCAGGGCGGGTCCTCTATACGAGCAGTACTTC
TRBJ2-5 TRBV4-2 TRBD1 NA CASSVQGVEETQYF TGTGCCAGCAGCGTACAGGGGGTGGAAGAGACCCAGTACTTC
TRBJ1-1 TRBV6-5 NA NA CASRRELNTEAFF TGTGCCAGCAGGAGGGAGCTGAACACTGAAGCTTTCTTT
TRBJ1-1 TRBV2 TRBD1 once CASRTGGLDTEAFF TGTGCCAGCAGGACAGGGGGCCTGGACACTGAAGCTTTCTTT